This entry concerns a single TCR beta chain. Its specificity is unknown. Time point of the sample: newly diagnosed GD, antithyroid drugs for less than 3 months. Scientists built the TCR library using RNA that was extracted from PBMCs. This sample is part of a study of regulatory T cells in long-lasting Graves disease. The TCR beta library used iRepertoire HTBI primers with Arm-PCR amplification of CDR3. How the authors handled the data: Spanning all samples, the identified segments comprised around 60 TRBV and some 14 TRBJ. TCRdb used MiXCR to reprocess the multiplex PCR reads, holding one entry per CDR3 protein. TCRdb assigned the V and J calls; the authors' analysis was not used. The sample records around 500,000 distinct CDR3 sequences, 9.5% to 15% being singletons. Germline lookup yields CDR1 MNHEY and CDR2 SVGAGI. V shed 2 bases and J shed 4 bases, with 15 bases lying between them. The CDR3 spans 16 residues.

Study-wide results and limits: What was studied was peripheral blood only, and not thyroid tissue.

Separately, the same data were catalogued under a study of T cells in Graves' hyperthyroidism and ophthalmopathy. That paper adds: Stable Graves' hyperthyroidism denoted no ophthalmopathy progression over 18 months. Initially, a first-round RT-PCR of the TCR CDR3 employed the HTBI primer set.

The sample consisted of peripheral blood mononuclear cells (PBMCs), taken at new diagnosis, from a patient treated with antithyroid drugs. The V gene is TRBV6-5, the J gene TRBJ2-1, with D perhaps matching TRBD1 (6 bases). This TCR was sampled from a woman aged 30 to 39 with Graves disease. CDR3 sequence reads: CASSYPLGRGYNEQFF. The CDR3 nucleotides read TGTGCCAGCAGTTACCCCCTCGGAAGGGGGTACAATGAGCAGTTCTTC.